One T cell receptor beta chain is described in this entry. Its specific antigen is unknown. Base quality data are lacking; no much larger clone is found one base away. Using the deep immunoSEQ assay, TCR CDR3 regions were amplified from genomic DNA by multiplex PCR. For each cell subset, the extracted genomic DNA was distributed evenly across all wells of several immunoSEQ 96-well plates, and each plate served as one replicate. For unsorted PBMC, around 290 ng of genomic DNA, equivalent to about 30,000 T cell genomes, went into each replicate PCR. Ten immunoSEQ deep assay plates were used to sequence the unsorted PBMC genomic DNA. The purified libraries were quantified using a Qubit 3.0 fluorometer, sized with a Bioanalyzer 2100, and then quantified again using the KAPA Library Quantification kit. Every immunoSEQ 96-well plate was sequenced on a dedicated single-read 150-cycle Illumina NextSeq 550 flow cell. The authors processed their data as follows. Because the immunoSEQ output held only junctional sequences and lacked quality scores, the filtering could not match the filtering applied to full-length reads. To assign V/J genes and CDR3, sequences were annotated against IMGT germline references using PyIR, a Python wrapper for IgBLAST v1.9. Any read was removed if the V/J assignment was weak (E-value above 1e-6), the CDR3 was missing, or the read contained stop codons, out-of-frame junctions, or ambiguous translated residues. V3J clonotypes were defined as sequences sharing the same inferred V gene, J gene, and CDR3 amino acid sequence. The percentage overlap between two repertoires was calculated by dividing the number of shared unique clonotypes by the size of the smaller repertoire. RTK rarefaction, the Chao1 estimator, and Recon v2.1 estimates of unobserved clonotypes were used to assess repertoire richness. TCRdb carries this immuneACCESS record with in-frame sequences only. Its versions omit some clonotypes, under half of them owing to an unresolved V gene in the studies checked, with the rest unexplained. The V and J calls and the clone size are those of that table, but D and trimming were determined from the DNA. Counted in this sample were some 510,000 clones; around 79% of them appeared once. The biggest ten clones account for over 10% of the sample.

This record comes from a study of shared clonotypes between healthy human individuals (TCRdb year 2020). Concerning the study at large: A few men and a couple of women, aged 18 to 49 years, made up the cohort. Each donor's leukapheresis produced roughly between roughly 0.94 and 9.5 billion PBMCs. To estimate repertoire size and how much clonotype sharing occurs between individuals, the study deeply sequenced the blood TCR repertoires of roughly 5 healthy adults. To increase sequencing depth and limit assay-specific biases, different laboratories used diverse techniques to prepare libraries and sequence TCR repertoires.

Study-wide conclusions, independent of this receptor: Sampling was restricted to blood, and TCR repertoires in tissues likely differ from the TCR repertoires found in blood. Because the study included only a small number of donors, the genetic and exposure-history diversity represented was limited. Pairwise subsampling led to the expectation that sequencing depth would affect the degree of clonotype sharing among donors.

From a lookup of the germline V gene, CDR1 and CDR2 are LGHNA and YSLEER. The CDR3, cysteine through phenylalanine, is 15 amino acids long. CDR3 DNA is the only sequence kept; it has 45 bases, read in frame from the first base. Germline trimming: 5 bases from V, 5 bases from J; junction bases outside gene matches: 10. Healthy HIV-negative adults with no recently reported acute infections or vaccinations were included as donors. Only Caucasian adults living in Nashville, Tennessee, USA were represented among the donors. For unsorted samples, some 100 million PBMCs were counted and genomic DNA was extracted with the QIAamp DNA Blood Mini kit. Blood was obtained by leukapheresis, after which PBMCs were separated by Ficoll-Histopaque density gradient centrifugation and cryopreserved in liquid nitrogen vapor phase.

This TCR was recovered from a middle-aged woman in good health. Some clones in this sample may be carry-over from other donors' samples. The chain couples TRBV4-3 to TRBJ2-7, with 9 central nucleotides matching TRBD2. Material: PBMCs. This receptor carries the CDR3 CASSSTAGGEDEQYF. The DNA reads as follows: TGCGCCAGCAGCTCAACAGCGGGGGGAGAGGACGAGCAGTACTTC.